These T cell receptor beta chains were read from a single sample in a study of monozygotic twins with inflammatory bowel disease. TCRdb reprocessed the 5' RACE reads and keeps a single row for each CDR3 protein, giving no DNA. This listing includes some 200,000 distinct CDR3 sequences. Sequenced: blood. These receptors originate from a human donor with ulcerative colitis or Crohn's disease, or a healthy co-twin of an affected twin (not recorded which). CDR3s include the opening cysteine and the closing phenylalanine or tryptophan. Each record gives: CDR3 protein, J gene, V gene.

cdr3_aa: CVSSLEGRGQPQHF
j_call: TRBJ1-5
v_call: TRBV7-9

cdr3_aa: CASSVGLAGRTDTQYF
j_call: TRBJ2-3
v_call: TRBV9

cdr3_aa: CSARRDRVPGELFF
j_call: TRBJ2-2
v_call: TRBV20-1

cdr3_aa: CASSQRDSYGYTF
j_call: TRBJ1-2
v_call: TRBV3-1

cdr3_aa: CASSRTGGRNEQFF
j_call: TRBJ2-1
v_call: TRBV7-2

cdr3_aa: CASSSALRQISPQHF
j_call: TRBJ1-5
v_call: TRBV6-2/TRBV6-3

cdr3_aa: CASSFWRGNTGELFF
j_call: TRBJ2-2
v_call: TRBV7-2

cdr3_aa: CATSRDIDRAKNIQYF
j_call: TRBJ2-4
v_call: TRBV15

cdr3_aa: CASSLHRGSGNSEAFF
j_call: TRBJ1-1
v_call: TRBV7-2

cdr3_aa: CASSSQGHTIYF
j_call: TRBJ1-3
v_call: TRBV7-8

cdr3_aa: CASSTSSGGSYNEQFF
j_call: TRBJ2-1
v_call: TRBV7-3

cdr3_aa: CAWSGTAATYGYTF
j_call: TRBJ1-2
v_call: TRBV30

cdr3_aa: CASTSRGAWYEQYF
j_call: TRBJ2-7
v_call: TRBV5-6

cdr3_aa: CSARTMETQYF
j_call: TRBJ2-5
v_call: TRBV20-1

cdr3_aa: CASSMTNTEAFF
j_call: TRBJ1-1
v_call: TRBV7-9

cdr3_aa: CASSLEAGGPYNEQFF
j_call: TRBJ2-1
v_call: TRBV11-2

cdr3_aa: CASSPGLAGGYNEQFF
j_call: TRBJ2-1
v_call: TRBV5-5

cdr3_aa: CASSHMRGPSTDTQYF
j_call: TRBJ2-3
v_call: TRBV4-1

cdr3_aa: CASSIEGQGETQYF
j_call: TRBJ2-5
v_call: TRBV19

cdr3_aa: CSVGGRATDTQYF
j_call: TRBJ2-3
v_call: TRBV29-1

cdr3_aa: CASSLAPSGIYNEQFF
j_call: TRBJ2-1
v_call: TRBV7-8

cdr3_aa: CASSPRAAGGDTGELFF
j_call: TRBJ2-2
v_call: TRBV18